This is a list of T cell receptor beta chains from one sample in a study of T cell repertoires in cytomegalovirus infection. A single record per CDR3 protein comes from TCRdb applying MiXCR to the reads. The table includes a few hundred thousand distinct CDR3 sequences, over 8% detected once. The sample was PBMCs. The receptors originated from a human donor in good health (CMV status not recorded). Some clones in this sample may be carry-over from other donors' samples. Each CDR3 is given with its conserved first and last residue. A D gene is named only where the DNA matches it firmly. Clone sizes are given selectively: once, few, many, or a class where the clone is expanded.

CDR3nt: TGTGCCAGCAGCCAAGCTCTTGGGGGTGAAGCTTTCTTT
CDR3aa: CASSQALGGEAFF
abundance: few
j_gene: TRBJ1-1
d_gene: .
len: 13
v_gene: TRBV14

CDR3nt: TGTGCCAGCAGGGTAGGTCCTACCTACGAGCAGTACTTC
CDR3aa: CASRVGPTYEQYF
abundance: many
j_gene: TRBJ2-7
d_gene: .
len: 13
v_gene: TRBV7-8

CDR3nt: TGCAGTGCTAGAGGATTACAGGGGAGAAACACTGAAGCTTTCTTT
CDR3aa: CSARGLQGRNTEAFF
abundance: many
j_gene: TRBJ1-1
d_gene: TRBD1
len: 15
v_gene: TRBV20-1

CDR3nt: TGTGCCAGCAGCCAAGATGAAAACGTCCTGACTTTC
CDR3aa: CASSQDENVLTF
abundance: many
j_gene: TRBJ2-6
d_gene: .
len: 12
v_gene: TRBV3-1

CDR3nt: TGTGCCAGCAGCTTAGGACGATTCCGAGAAGCTTTCTTT
CDR3aa: CASSLGRFREAFF
abundance: many
j_gene: TRBJ1-1
d_gene: .
len: 13
v_gene: TRBV7-8

CDR3nt: TGTGCCAGCAGCGTTAGCGGGAGGGCCTCAGATACGCAGTATTTT
CDR3aa: CASSVSGRASDTQYF
abundance: many
j_gene: TRBJ2-3
d_gene: TRBD2
len: 15
v_gene: TRBV7-2

CDR3nt: TGTGCCAGCAGTTACTCTAGCGGGAGCACAGATACGCAGTATTTT
CDR3aa: CASSYSSGSTDTQYF
abundance: .
j_gene: TRBJ2-3
d_gene: TRBD2
len: 15
v_gene: TRBV6-5

CDR3nt: TGTGCCAGCAGCTCCCTCACTTCTCCGTCGGGGACGCAGTATTTT
CDR3aa: CASSSLTSPSGTQYF
abundance: .
j_gene: TRBJ2-3
d_gene: .
len: 15
v_gene: TRBV7-9

CDR3nt: TGTGCCAGCACCCAACCGAGGGGGGCTCGGGACACTGAAGCTTTCTTT
CDR3aa: CASTQPRGARDTEAFF
abundance: many
j_gene: TRBJ1-1
d_gene: .
len: 16
v_gene: TRBV6-2/TRBV6-3

CDR3nt: TGTGCCAGCAGCCAGACCGGGGGAGAGACCCAGTACTTC
CDR3aa: CASSQTGGETQYF
abundance: many
j_gene: TRBJ2-5
d_gene: .
len: 13
v_gene: TRBV7-2

CDR3nt: TGTGCCAGCAGCTCTTCGGGATCCTACGAGCAGTACTTC
CDR3aa: CASSSSGSYEQYF
abundance: many
j_gene: TRBJ2-7
d_gene: .
len: 13
v_gene: TRBV7-2